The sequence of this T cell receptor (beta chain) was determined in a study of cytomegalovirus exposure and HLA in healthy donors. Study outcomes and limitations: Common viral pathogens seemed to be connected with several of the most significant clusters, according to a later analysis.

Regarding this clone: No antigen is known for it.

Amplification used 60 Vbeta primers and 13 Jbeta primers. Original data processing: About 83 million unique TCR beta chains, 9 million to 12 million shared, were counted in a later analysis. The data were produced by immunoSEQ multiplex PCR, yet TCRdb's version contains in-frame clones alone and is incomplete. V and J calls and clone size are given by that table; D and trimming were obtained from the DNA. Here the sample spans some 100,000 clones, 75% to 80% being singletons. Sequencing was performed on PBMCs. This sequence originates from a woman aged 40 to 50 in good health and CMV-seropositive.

The CDR3 coding sequence is TGCGCCAGCAGCTTGGCGCAGGAATACTATGGCTACACCTTC. It translates to CASSLAQEYYGYTF. V gene TRBV5-1 combines with J gene TRBJ1-2; D is unclear. Trimming took off 0 bases at V and 3 bases at J, with 9 bases between the two ends. The CDR3 has 14 residues. Germline CDR1 reads SGHRS; CDR2 reads YFSETQ.